One and the same sample provided the 18 T cell receptor beta chains below, sequenced in a study of T cell responses to AZD1222 COVID-19 vaccine. TCRdb's table, derived via immunoSEQ multiplex PCR, lists solely in-frame clones and lacks some. The repertoire holds 150,000 to 200,000 clones, with approximately 94% as singletons. Sample: peripheral blood, taken on day 0 of AZD1222 vaccination. The receptors were gathered from an adult in good health.

This chain connects TRBV15 to TRBJ2-1; no reliable D call. The V gene's germline CDR1 is LNHNV and CDR2 YYDKDF (reference sequence). The germline V and J ends were trimmed by 0 bases and 6 bases, with 15 bases remaining between them. This CDR3 contains 16 residues. CDR3 protein: CATSRDLERDRNEQFF. In nucleotides, the CDR3 is TGTGCCACCAGCAGAGATCTTGAGCGCGATCGCAATGAGCAGTTCTTC.

This sequence joins TRBV19 and TRBJ1-5; D not resolved. In germline, CDR1 is LNHDA, CDR2 SQIVND (reference sequence). This CDR3 has 16 amino acids. Trimming took 11 bases from V and 1 from J, leaving 21 bases between them. The CDR3 region has the DNA TGTGCCGTCAAAGGCGGACCAGTTGGAAGCAATCAGCCCCAGCATTTT. This encodes CAVKGGPVGSNQPQHF.

The chain recombines TRBV5-5 with TRBJ1-1; weak D call: TRBD1 (6 bases). Germline V CDR1 and CDR2: SGHKS, YYEKEE (reference sequence). The CDR3 contains 17 residues. Deletions cut 1 base from V and 0 bases from J, with 16 bases between. CDR3: CASSLLFGGPMNTEAFF. In nucleotides, the CDR3 is TGTGCCAGCAGCTTGCTATTTGGGGGCCCTATGAACACTGAAGCTTTCTTT.

The J gene is TRBJ2-7, the V gene TRBV27; the D is unclear. CDR1 is MNHEY, CDR2 SMNVEV, per germline (reference sequence). The CDR3 sequence is 11 residues long. V was shortened by 6 bases and J by 1 base, with 4 bases between the two germline ends. Written as DNA, the CDR3 is TGTGCCAGCAGCGGTTCCTACGAGCAGTACTTC. Amino acid sequence: CASSGSYEQYF.

The chain has TRBV28 and TRBJ1-1; D might be TRBD1 (5 bases). CDR1 and CDR2 (germline): MDHEN, SYDVKM. V gave up 3 bases and J gave up 8 bases, with 13 bases separating them. This CDR3 is built from 13 residues. Here the CDR3 reads CASSFFDSEEAFF. The CDR3 DNA sequence: TGTGCCAGCAGTTTCTTTGACAGCGAAGAAGCTTTCTTT.

This chain connects TRBV28 to TRBJ1-1; 7 nucleotides agree with TRBD1. V was clipped by 6 bases and J by 4 bases; unmatched bases: 11. CDR1 is MDHEN, CDR2 SYDVKM, per germline. The CDR3 is 15 amino acids. The CDR3 loop is CASRGGDRVRTEAFF. The CDR3 DNA is TGTGCCAGCAGGGGGGGAGACAGGGTTCGCACTGAAGCTTTCTTT.

J is TRBJ2-7 and V is TRBV7-9; D remains ambiguous. The CDR3 length is 17 residues. The V and J ends lost 4 bases and 4 bases respectively, with 23 bases between them. Looked up from germline, CDR1 is SEHNR and CDR2 is FQNEAQ (reference sequence). The CDR3 loop is CASSSTHIGDTSYEQYF. The CDR3 nucleotides are TGTGCCAGCAGCTCCACTCACATCGGTGATACATCGTACGAGCAGTACTTC.

Here the CDR3 DNA reads TGTGCCAGCAGCGATCAAGAGACCCAGTACTTC. It yields the protein CASSDQETQYF. The chain recombines TRBV7-9 with TRBJ2-5, with unresolved D. The CDR3 consists of 11 residues. Germline values: CDR1 SEHNR, CDR2 FQNEAQ (reference sequence). V lost 5 bases and J lost 2, with 3 bases in between. Full variable domain (rest looked up from reference TRBV7-9 and TRBJ2-5): DTGVSQNPRHKITKRGQNVTFRCDPISEHNRLYWYRQTLGQGPEFLTYFQNEAQLEKSRLLSDRFSAERPKGSFSTLEIQRTEQGDSAMYLCASSDQETQYFGPGTRLLVL.

The chain links TRBV24-1 to TRBJ2-1; 9 positions match TRBD1. V lost 4 bases to trimming and J lost 4 bases; unmatched junction nucleotides: 4. CDR1 KGHDR and CDR2 SFDVKD come from the germline V gene. The CDR3 spans 15 residues. CDR3 coding DNA: TGTGCCACCAGTGACCCGACAGGGGGTTACAATGAGCAGTTCTTC. It specifies CATSDPTGGYNEQFF.

The chain has TRBV5-1 and TRBJ1-1; D is possibly TRBD1 (5 bases). Looked up from germline, CDR1 is SGHRS and CDR2 is YFSETQ. Trimming left V 0 bases short and J 1 base short, with 10 bases between. The CDR3 has 15 residues. CDR3 DNA: TGCGCCAGCAGCTTGGAGGGGACGCGGAACACTGAAGCTTTCTTT. Translating gives CASSLEGTRNTEAFF.

The chain uses TRBV27 and TRBJ2-5; a weak D match, TRBD1 (6 bases). The CDR3 is made up of 15 amino acids. V shed 8 bases and J shed 4 bases, with 20 bases lying between them. Germline values: CDR1 MNHEY, CDR2 SMNVEV (reference sequence). DNA of the CDR3: TGTGCCAGCGCCCCCAGGTATGGGGGCGGAGAGACCCAGTACTTC. Amino acids: CASAPRYGGGETQYF.

The chain employs TRBV2 and TRBJ1-1, with 7 bases lining up with TRBD1. Germline CDR1 and CDR2: SNHLY and FYNNEI. The V and J ends lost 3 bases and 4 bases, in that order; junction bases with no gene match: 8. The CDR3 runs 15 residues. The CDR3 spells CASSDPTGSGTEAFF. CDR3 in DNA: TGTGCCAGCAGTGACCCGACAGGGTCGGGCACTGAAGCTTTCTTT.

This chain links TRBV12-3 or TRBV12-4 with TRBJ1-1; D gene uncertain. The CDR3 is 13 amino acids. V was trimmed by 1 base and J by 5 bases, leaving 8 bases between them. CDR3 bases: TGTGCCAGCAGTTTAGAACGGAGGACTGAAGCTTTCTTT. Amino acid sequence: CASSLERRTEAFF.

This clone occurred once. The genes are TRBV20-1 and TRBJ2-1; D is undetermined. V gave up 1 base and J gave up 5 bases, with 3 bases separating them. Germline CDR1 DFQATT, CDR2 SNEGSKA (reference sequence). This CDR3 comprises 11 residues. In nucleotides, the CDR3 is TGCAGTGCTAGAGCAGACAATGAGCAGTTCTTC. Protein: CSARADNEQFF.

CDR3 nucleotide sequence: TGTGCCAGCTCACCGCGGGGGCCCGAATACGAGCAGTACTTC. This gives the protein CASSPRGPEYEQYF. The chain joins TRBV18 to TRBJ2-7; TRBD2 might be the D (7 bases). V lost 3 bases and J lost 4, with 13 bases in between. Germline CDR1 reads KGHSH; CDR2 reads LQKENI. The CDR3 spans 14 residues. The entire variable domain, with the rest obtained from reference TRBV18 and TRBJ2-7, is as follows: NAGVMQNPRHLVRRRGQEARLRCSPMKGHSHVYWYRQLPEEGLKFMVYLQKENIIDESGMPKERFSAEFPKEGPSILRIQQVVRGDSAAYFCASSPRGPEYEQYFGPGTRLTVT.

This sequence joins TRBV27 and TRBJ1-2; 7 nucleotides agree with TRBD1. This CDR3 comprises 13 residues. The V segment lost 6 bases and the J segment 8 bases; nucleotides outside the gene matches: 9. Germline V CDR1 and CDR2: MNHEY, SMNVEV (reference sequence). The CDR3 here is CASSLDRLGGYTF. The CDR3 coding sequence is TGTGCCAGCAGCCTGGACAGGTTGGGCGGCTACACCTTC.

This chain links TRBV9 with TRBJ1-4; perhaps TRBD1 as D (5 bases). The germline V gene encodes CDR1 SGDLS and CDR2 YYNGEE. The CDR3 is 15 residues long. The V gene lost 3 bases and the J gene lost 2 bases, with 11 bases spanning the gap. The CDR3 region is CASSGWDSTNEKLFF. DNA for the CDR3: TGTGCCAGCAGCGGATGGGACTCGACTAATGAAAAACTGTTTTTT.

The chain carries TRBV10-3 and TRBJ2-5, with TRBD2 identical over 9 bases. Trimming cost V 0 bases and J 7 bases; bases outside gene matches: 12. The CDR3 consists of 17 residues. CDR1 ENHRY and CDR2 SYGVKD come from the germline V gene. CDR3 in amino acids: CAISESLAGVVEGTQYF. CDR3 coding DNA: TGTGCCATCAGTGAGTCGTTAGCGGGAGTGGTGGAAGGGACCCAGTACTTC.